The T cell receptor beta chain under discussion was sequenced for a study of blood T cells in healthy people across ages. Study findings and constraints: Among long-lived donors, naive CD4+ cells were more numerous and diversity higher than in aged donors.

Trimming cost V 4 bases and J 0 bases; bases outside gene matches: 6. Germline V gene sequence: CDR1 SQVTM, CDR2 ANQGSEA. This CDR3 is 15 amino acids long. The use of a sample-barcoded 5' primer and a J-beta primer mix characterized a second PCR of about 7 to 12 cycles. MiXCR, run by TCRdb on the 5' RACE reads, gives a single entry per CDR3 protein. The sample lists 1,100,000 or so distinct CDR3 sequences; under 45% were seen once. For this clonotype: The antigen is not known.

The clonotype originates from a woman in her sixties or seventies in good health. V is TRBV29-1 and J is TRBJ2-1; 7 bases map to TRBD2. Source material: blood. DNA of the CDR3: TGCAGCGTTGCAATAGGCGGGAGCTCCTACAATGAGCAGTTCTTC. Translating it yields CSVAIGGSSYNEQFF.